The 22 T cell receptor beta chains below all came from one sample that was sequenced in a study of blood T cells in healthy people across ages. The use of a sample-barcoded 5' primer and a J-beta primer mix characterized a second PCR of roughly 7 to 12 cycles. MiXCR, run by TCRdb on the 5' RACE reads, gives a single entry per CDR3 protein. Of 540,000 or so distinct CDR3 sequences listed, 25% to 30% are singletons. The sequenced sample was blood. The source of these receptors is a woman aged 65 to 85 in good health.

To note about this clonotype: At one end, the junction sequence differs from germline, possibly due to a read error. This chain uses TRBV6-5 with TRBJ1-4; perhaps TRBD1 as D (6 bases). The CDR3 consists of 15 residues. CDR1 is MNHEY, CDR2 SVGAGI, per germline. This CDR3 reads CASSYSWGANEKLVF. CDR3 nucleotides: TGTGCCAGCAGTTACTCCTGGGGGGCGAATGAAAAACTGGTTTTT.

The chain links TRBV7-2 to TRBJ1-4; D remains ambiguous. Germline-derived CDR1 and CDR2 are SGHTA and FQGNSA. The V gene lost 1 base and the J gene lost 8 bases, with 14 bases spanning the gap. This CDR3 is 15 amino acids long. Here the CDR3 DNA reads TGTGCCAGCAGCTTAGAGCTAGGGTGGGGAGAAAAACTGTTTTTT. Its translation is CASSLELGWGEKLFF. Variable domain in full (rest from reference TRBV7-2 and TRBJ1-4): GAGVSQSPSNKVTEKGKDVELRCDPISGHTALYWYRQSLGQGLEFLIYFQGNSAPDKSGLPSDRFSAERTGGSVSTLTIQRTQQEDSAVYLCASSLELGWGEKLFFGSGTQLSVL.

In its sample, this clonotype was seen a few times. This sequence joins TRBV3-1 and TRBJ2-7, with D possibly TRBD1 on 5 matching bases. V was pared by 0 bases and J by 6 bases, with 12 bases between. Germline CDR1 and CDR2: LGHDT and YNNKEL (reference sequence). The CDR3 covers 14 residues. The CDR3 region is CASSQDGAWGEQYF. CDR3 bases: TGTGCCAGCAGCCAAGATGGGGCTTGGGGCGAGCAGTACTTC.

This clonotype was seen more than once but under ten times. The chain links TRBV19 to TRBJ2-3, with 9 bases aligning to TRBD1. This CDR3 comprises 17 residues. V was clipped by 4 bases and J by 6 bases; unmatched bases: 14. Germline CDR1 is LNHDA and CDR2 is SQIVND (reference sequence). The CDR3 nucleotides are TGTGCCAGTAGTACCCCAACCGGGACAGGGATTGGGGATACGCAGTATTTT. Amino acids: CASSTPTGTGIGDTQYF.

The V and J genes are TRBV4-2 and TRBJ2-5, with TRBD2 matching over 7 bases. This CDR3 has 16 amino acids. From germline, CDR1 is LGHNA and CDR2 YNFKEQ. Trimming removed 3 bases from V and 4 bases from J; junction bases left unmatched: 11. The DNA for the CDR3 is TGTGCCAGCAGCCAGGGTCGAGCGGGGAGAGGAGAGACCCAGTACTTC. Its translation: CASSQGRAGRGETQYF.

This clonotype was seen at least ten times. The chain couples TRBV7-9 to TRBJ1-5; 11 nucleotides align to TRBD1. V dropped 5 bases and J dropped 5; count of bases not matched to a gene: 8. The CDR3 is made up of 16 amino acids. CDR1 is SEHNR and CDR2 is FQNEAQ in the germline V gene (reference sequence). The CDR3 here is CASSRGTGGKDQPQHF. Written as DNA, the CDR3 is TGTGCCAGCAGCAGAGGGACAGGGGGAAAGGATCAGCCCCAGCATTTT.

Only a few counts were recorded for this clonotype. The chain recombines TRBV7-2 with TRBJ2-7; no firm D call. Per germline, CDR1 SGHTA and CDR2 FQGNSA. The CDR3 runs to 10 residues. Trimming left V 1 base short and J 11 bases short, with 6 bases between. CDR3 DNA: TGTGCCAGCAGCTTAGGACGAAAGTACTTC. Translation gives CASSLGRKYF.

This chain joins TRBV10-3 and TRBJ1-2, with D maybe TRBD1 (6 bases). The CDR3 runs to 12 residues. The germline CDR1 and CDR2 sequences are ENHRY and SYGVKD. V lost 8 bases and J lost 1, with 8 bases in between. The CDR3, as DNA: TGTGCCATCGAGGACAGTAACTATGGCTACACCTTC. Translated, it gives CAIEDSNYGYTF.

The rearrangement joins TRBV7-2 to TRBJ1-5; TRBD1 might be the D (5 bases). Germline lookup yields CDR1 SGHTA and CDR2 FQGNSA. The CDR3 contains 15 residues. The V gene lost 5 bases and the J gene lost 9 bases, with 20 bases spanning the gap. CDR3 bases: TGTGCCAGCAGCCTCTTAGGGAGGGACTCCACGCCCCAGCATTTT. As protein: CASSLLGRDSTPQHF.

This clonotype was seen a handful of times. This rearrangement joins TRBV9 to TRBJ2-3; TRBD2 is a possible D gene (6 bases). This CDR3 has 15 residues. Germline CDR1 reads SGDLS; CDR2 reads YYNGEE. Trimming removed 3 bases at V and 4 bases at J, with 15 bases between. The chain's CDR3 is CASSEGPREADTQYF. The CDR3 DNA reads TGTGCCAGCAGCGAAGGGCCAAGGGAGGCAGATACGCAGTATTTT.

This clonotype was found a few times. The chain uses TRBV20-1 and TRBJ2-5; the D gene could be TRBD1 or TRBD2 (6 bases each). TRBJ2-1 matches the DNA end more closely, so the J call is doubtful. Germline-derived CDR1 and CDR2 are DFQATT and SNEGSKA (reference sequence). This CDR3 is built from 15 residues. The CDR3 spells CSASHKGGGMNEQFF. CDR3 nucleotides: TGCAGTGCAAGCCACAAGGGGGGAGGTATGAATGAGCAGTTCTTC.

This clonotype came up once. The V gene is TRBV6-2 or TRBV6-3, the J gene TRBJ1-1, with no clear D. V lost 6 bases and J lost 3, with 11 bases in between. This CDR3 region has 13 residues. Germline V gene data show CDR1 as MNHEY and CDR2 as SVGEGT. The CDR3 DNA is TGTGCCAGCAGCCGTTGGGCAGACACTGAAGCTTTCTTT. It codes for CASSRWADTEAFF.

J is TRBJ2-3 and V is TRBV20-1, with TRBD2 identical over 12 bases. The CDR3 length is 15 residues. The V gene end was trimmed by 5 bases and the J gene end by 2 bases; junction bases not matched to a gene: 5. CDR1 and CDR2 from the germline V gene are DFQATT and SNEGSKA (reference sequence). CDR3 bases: TGCAGTGCTTGGACTAGCGGGACTTCCACAGATACGCAGTATTTT. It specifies CSAWTSGTSTDTQYF.

CDR3 coding DNA: TGTGCCAGCAGCAACAGGTTCCTGGGCTACACCTTC. Translation: CASSNRFLGYTF. The V call is TRBV7-2, the J call TRBJ1-2; D might be TRBD1 (5 bases). V was pared by 5 bases and J by 8 bases, with 12 bases between. The CDR3 is made up of 12 amino acids. The germline V gene encodes CDR1 SGHTA and CDR2 FQGNSA.

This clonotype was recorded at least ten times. Written as DNA, the CDR3 is TGTGCCAGCAGTTTAAACTGGGGGAAACTGTTTTTT. Protein: CASSLNWGKLFF. This chain joins TRBV12-3 or TRBV12-4 and TRBJ1-4; a possible D gene is TRBD1 (5 bases). V dropped 2 bases and J dropped 11 bases, with 9 bases sitting between them. This CDR3 spans 12 amino acids.

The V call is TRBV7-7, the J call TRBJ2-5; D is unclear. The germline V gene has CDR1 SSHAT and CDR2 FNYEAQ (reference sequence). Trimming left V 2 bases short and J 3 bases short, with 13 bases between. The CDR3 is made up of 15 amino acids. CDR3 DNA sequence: TGTGCCAGCAGCTTATCGGTTGCGGCCGAAGAGACCCAGTACTTC. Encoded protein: CASSLSVAAEETQYF.

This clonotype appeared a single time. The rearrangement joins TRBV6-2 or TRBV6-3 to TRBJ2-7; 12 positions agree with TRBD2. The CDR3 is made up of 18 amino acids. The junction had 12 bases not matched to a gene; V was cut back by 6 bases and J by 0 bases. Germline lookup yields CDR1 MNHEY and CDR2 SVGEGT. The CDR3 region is CASRPVSTSGGYSYEQYF. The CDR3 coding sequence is TGTGCCAGCAGGCCCGTTTCAACTAGCGGGGGGTACTCCTACGAGCAGTACTTC.

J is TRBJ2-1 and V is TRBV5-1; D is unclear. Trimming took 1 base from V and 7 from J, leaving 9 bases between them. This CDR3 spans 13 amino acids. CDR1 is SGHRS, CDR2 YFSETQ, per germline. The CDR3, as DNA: TGCGCCAGCAGCTTGATGTCCGGGAATGAGCAGTTCTTC. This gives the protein CASSLMSGNEQFF.

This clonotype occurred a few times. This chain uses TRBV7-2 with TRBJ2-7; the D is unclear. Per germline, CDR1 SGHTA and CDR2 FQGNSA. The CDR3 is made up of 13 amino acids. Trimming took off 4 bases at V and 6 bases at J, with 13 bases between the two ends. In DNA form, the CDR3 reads TGTGCCAGCAGCTCCCCCCTAAGGAGCGAGCAGTACTTC. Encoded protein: CASSSPLRSEQYF.

CDR3 sequence (DNA): TGCAGTGCTAGAGATGCCGGAGGATACAGGGGTGTCCAAGAGACCCAGTACTTC. Protein product: CSARDAGGYRGVQETQYF. This rearrangement joins TRBV20-1 to TRBJ2-5; 7 nucleotides line up with TRBD1. Germline V CDR1 and CDR2: DFQATT, SNEGSKA (reference sequence). V lost 0 bases and J lost 1; bases outside the gene matches: 14. The CDR3 loop spans 18 amino acids.

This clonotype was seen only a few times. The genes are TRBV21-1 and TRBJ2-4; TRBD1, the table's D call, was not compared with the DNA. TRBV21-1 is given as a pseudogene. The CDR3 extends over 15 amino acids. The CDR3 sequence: CASSKGQLAKNIQYF. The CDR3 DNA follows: TGTGCCAGCAGCAAAGGACAGTTAGCCAAAAACATTCAGTACTTC.

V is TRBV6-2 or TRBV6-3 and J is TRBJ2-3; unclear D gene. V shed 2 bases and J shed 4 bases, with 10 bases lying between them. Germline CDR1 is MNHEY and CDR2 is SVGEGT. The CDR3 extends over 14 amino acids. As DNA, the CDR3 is TGTGCCAGCAGTTACCGGAATGGGGCAGATACGCAGTATTTT. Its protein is CASSYRNGADTQYF.